This T cell receptor (beta chain) was captured by sequencing in a study of early T cells in non-severe SARS-CoV-2 infection. Individual cDNA molecules were tagged with unique molecular identifiers. One entry per CDR3 protein results from TCRdb running MiXCR on the 5' RACE reads. The sample has roughly 30,000 distinct CDR3 sequences, approximately 6.4% seen once. This clonotype was seen a single time. Trimming shortened V by 5 bases and J by 0 bases, and 17 bases separated the two germline ends. The germline V gene encodes CDR1 MNHNS and CDR2 SASEGT. The CDR3 has 17 residues. Sequenced here: whole blood, sampled at baseline. The sequence was obtained from an adult who was a healthcare worker with PCR-confirmed SARS-CoV-2 infection or an uninfected control (not recorded which). The J gene is TRBJ1-5, the V gene TRBV6-1; D possibly corresponds to TRBD1 (5 bases). CDR3 sequence: CASSTMGPPYSNQPQHF. Written as DNA, the CDR3 is TGTGCCAGCAGTACCATGGGGCCTCCCTATAGCAATCAGCCCCAGCATTTT.